The clone carrying this TCR beta chain was counted only a few times. This sample is part of a study of identical twins. Losses at the gene ends were 2 bases for V and 4 bases for J; bases not matched to a gene: 5. The CDR3 consists of 15 residues. Germline CDR1 is LGHDT and CDR2 is YNNKEL (reference sequence). Each cDNA held unique molecular identifiers, and template switching gave it a universal primer site. TCRdb called the 5' RACE reads again in MiXCR, with one record for every CDR3 protein. The sample includes about 200,000 distinct CDR3 sequences, 5.5% to 7.5% seen only once; the top ten take approximately 15%. The data were also submitted as part of a second study, on T cells expressing NK-cell markers. Turning to that study: An anti-gamma-delta TCR antibody was added in several experiments. It restricted sorting to alpha-beta TCR-expressing T cells. Dominant NKG2C+ clonotypes in a handful of donors made up 1.0-7.0% of CD8+ T cells.

Material for sequencing was CD8+ T cells sorted from blood. This clonotype was sampled from a woman aged 18-30 years in good health. This rearrangement joins TRBV3-1 to TRBJ2-7; 10 bases fit TRBD1. CDR3 sequence (DNA): TGTGCCAGCAGCCAACCCGGGACAGGGGTATACGAGCAGTACTTC. This sequence encodes CASSQPGTGVYEQYF.